These T cell receptor beta chains were read from a single sample in a study of neoadjuvant anti-PD-1 for oral cavity cancer. Sequenced by immunoSEQ multiplex PCR; TCRdb stores in-frame clones only, minus some. The repertoire consists of about 16,000 clones, with around 72% occurring once and the leading ten covering roughly 2.7%. The sequences come from PBMCs, collected before nivolumab (anti-PD-1) treatment. The receptors were gathered from a person aged 35-79 years with oral cavity squamous cell carcinoma. CDR3s include the opening cysteine and the closing phenylalanine or tryptophan.

v_gene | CDR3aa
TRBV11-2 | CASSENQGPYEQYF
TRBV11-2 | CASSLEGASGYTF
TRBV7-3 | CASSLGVRGPISTDTQYF
TRBV11-3 | CASSLVSGNEQYF
TRBV10-1 | CASSDPGEANEQFF
TRBV18 | CASSPVGDYGYTF
TRBV30 | CAWTSGFGTGELFF
TRBV27 | CASSPGLAGGKEQFF
TRBV2 | CASRGSGNLVVEAFF
TRBV7-9 | CASSSTLGPLLNTEAFF
TRBV5-1 | CASSPDRGYGGYTF
TRBV20-1 | CSARARDTQYF
TRBV6-1 | CASSLRGDVYEQYF
TRBV10-3 | CAISERKASNQPQHF
TRBV7-9 | CASSVGPWGQETQYF
TRBV29-1 | CSVEGQAGNTIYF
TRBV6-1 | CASQDPSNQPQHF
TRBV7-8 | CASTIRLAGYNEQFF
TRBV19 | CASSTSGSSETQYF
TRBV19 | CASRGQGIAGYTF
TRBV9 | CASSVGGSRSYEQYF
TRBV5-1 | CASSLKGEGYTF
TRBV7-8 | CASSLTVGGGRLTDTQYF
TRBV2 | CASSEWEGPGELFF
TRBV19 | CASSRQGVGETQYF
TRBV11-3 | CASSRGGGPNEKLFF
TRBV19 | CASSTTGIAGANVLTF
TRBV5-4 | CASSFLILAGGTGELFF
TRBV9 | CASSVALAEPTGELFF
TRBV5-5 | CASSGGLDTEAFF
TRBV30 | CAWKGQGNQPQHF
TRBV29-1 | CSVEWLNTGELFF
TRBV7-3 | CASSPGTGGTYGYTF
TRBV28 | CASHQGGSFKPQHF
TRBV2 | CASSTGQRPISGNTIYF
TRBV6-1 | CASSKGHGSSYEQYF
TRBV25-1 | CASSVPGTDEQYF
TRBV6-1 | CASGRWNTEAFF
TRBV19 | CASSIGRNTDTQYF
TRBV19 | CASSPYWWGASGNTIYF
TRBV5-5 | CASSSGQGQIYGDTQYF
TRBV5-1 | CASSLGVGGAYEQYF
TRBV11-2 | CASSSGTFTDTQYF
TRBV27 | CASSGPGLGAFF
TRBV27 | CASRQAGTSYEQYF
TRBV27 | CASSILGTSYEQYF
TRBV7-9 | CASSSRTSGRQGNIQYF
TRBV6-5 | CASRRQGLNTEAFF
TRBV2 | CASSERGGRATDTQYF
TRBV15 | CATSRDLAPADTQYF